The T cell receptor beta chain under discussion was sequenced for a study of blood T cells in healthy people across ages. The CDR3 sequence is 16 residues long. Germline lookup yields CDR1 SGHTA and CDR2 FQGNSA. V shed 5 bases and J 8 bases; nucleotides not matched to a gene: 15. Study findings and constraints: Reliance upon unsorted PBMCs precluded definitive naive versus antigen-experienced comparison.

Together with a sample-barcoded 5' primer, a J-beta primer mix was included in a second PCR lasting roughly 7 to 11 cycles. TCRdb processed the 5' RACE reads anew with MiXCR; each CDR3 protein has one entry. The table lists fewer than 750,000 distinct CDR3 sequences, 45% to 55% of them singletons. As for this clonotype: What it recognizes is unknown.

This clonotype was sampled from a man of 80 years or more in good health. This chain links TRBV7-2 with TRBJ2-1; 7 nucleotides align to TRBD1. The sequencing input was blood. The CDR3 DNA is TGTGCCAGCAGCACTCTTCAGGGGGAGTTGGTGTATGAGCAGTTCTTC. As protein: CASSTLQGELVYEQFF.